This T cell receptor beta chain came from a study of T cell changes during pregnancy in multiple sclerosis. CDR3 length: 13 residues. Germline V CDR1 and CDR2: MNHEY, SMNVEV (reference sequence). Deletions cut 7 bases from V and 1 base from J, with 11 bases between. TCRdb's copy holds only in-frame clones and misses some; the assay was immunoSEQ multiplex PCR. The table includes more than 90,000 clones, around 90% detected once. This clonotype originated in a female donor with multiple sclerosis, enrolled in a pregnancy study. The specimen comprised peripheral blood, sampled in the second trimester of pregnancy. The V gene is TRBV27, the J gene TRBJ2-7; D is possibly TRBD1 (5 bases). CDR3 sequence reads: CASMQGSSYEQYF. The CDR3 DNA is TGTGCCAGCATGCAGGGCTCATCCTACGAGCAGTACTTC.